This TCR beta chain was sequenced during a study of shared clonotypes between healthy human individuals. The CDR3 length is 16 residues. The V gene end was trimmed by 6 bases and the J gene end by 3 bases; junction bases not matched to a gene: 10. Germline loops: CDR1 SGHDN, CDR2 FVKESK. Notes on the study in general: Non-shared clonotypes had lower generation probabilities than those shared by all four donors.

Note on this clone: No antigen is known for it.

Sequencing used immunoSEQ multiplex PCR; TCRdb keeps in-frame clones, though not all of them. The sample comprises about 2.4 million clones, roughly 93% of which are singletons, and more than 0.35% rests with the top ten. Specimen: naive CD4+ T cells from PBMCs. Subset described: CD45RA+ positively selected. The receptor was derived from a man between 18 and 29 years old in good health. Some clones in this sample may be carry-over from other donors' samples. This rearrangement joins TRBV14 to TRBJ2-2, with 7 nucleotides matching TRBD2. The CDR3 region has the DNA TGTGCCAGCAGAGATTCGCGGGAGTTTTACACCGGGGAGCTGTTTTTT. Amino acids: CASRDSREFYTGELFF.